A selection of T cell receptor beta chains follows, all from one sample in a study of blood T cell repertoires in COVID-19. Using immunoSEQ multiplex PCR, the repertoire was profiled, and TCRdb retains in-frame clones only, with some absent. The sample holds fewer than 400,000 clones, 85% to 90% seen once. The sample comprised PBMCs or T cells enriched from blood (not recorded which). These receptors came from a woman in her thirties who had recovered from COVID-19. CDR3s include the opening cysteine and the closing phenylalanine or tryptophan. A D gene is named only where the DNA matches it firmly. Clone size, where shown, is once, few, many, or a class for clones that have expanded.

d_call	clone_size	v_call	j_call	cdr3_aa	cdr3_nt
TRBD2	-	TRBV7-9	TRBJ2-2	CASSKGLAGNTGELFF	TGTGCCAGCAGCAAAGGACTAGCGGGCAACACCGGGGAGCTGTTTTTT
TRBD1	once	TRBV5-1	TRBJ1-6	CASSFIRQGANSPLHF	TGCGCCAGCAGCTTTATCCGACAGGGGGCAAATTCACCCCTCCACTTT
-	-	TRBV27	TRBJ2-1	CASRPRNYNEQFF	TGTGCCAGCAGGCCCAGGAATTACAATGAGCAGTTCTTC
-	once	TRBV6-5	TRBJ1-1	CASRRGLNTEAFF	TGTGCCAGCCGCAGGGGACTGAACACTGAAGCTTTCTTT
TRBD1	-	TRBV15	TRBJ2-3	CATSRVDRGQPGSKQYF	TGTGCCACCAGCCGGGTCGACAGGGGGCAGCCGGGAAGTAAGCAGTATTTT
-	-	TRBV11-3	TRBJ2-5	CASVILKETQYF	TGTGCCAGCGTAATATTAAAAGAGACCCAGTACTTC
TRBD1	-	TRBV19	TRBJ1-6	CASSIAGGGSSYNSPLHF	TGTGCCAGTAGTATTGCAGGGGGCGGTAGCTCCTATAATTCACCCCTCCACTTT
-	-	TRBV18	TRBJ1-6	CASSPKGGNSPLHF	TGTGCCAGCTCACCAAAGGGAGGTAATTCACCCCTCCACTTT
TRBD1	-	TRBV11-2	TRBJ1-6	CASSLAGGKGPYHSPLHF	TGTGCCAGCAGCTTAGCAGGGGGCAAAGGGCCCTACCACTCACCCCTCCACTTT
-	-	TRBV5-4	TRBJ2-7	CASSLAARDEQYF	TGTGCCAGCAGCTTGGCGGCGAGGGACGAGCAGTACTTC
TRBD1	-	TRBV10-1	TRBJ2-3	CASIMRRFPGQSTQYF	TGCGCCAGCATCATGCGGCGTTTCCCGGGACAGAGTACGCAGTATTTT
-	few	TRBV12-3/TRBV12-4	TRBJ2-1	CASGGGPEQFF	TGTGCCAGCGGGGGCGGCCCTGAGCAGTTCTTC
-	-	TRBV9	TRBJ2-1	CASSVVGGVSYNEQFF	TGTGCCAGCAGCGTAGTAGGGGGGGTTTCCTACAATGAGCAGTTCTTC
TRBD2	-	TRBV27	TRBJ2-1	CASSLRISGGNNEQFF	TGTGCCAGCAGCCTGAGAATTAGCGGGGGGAACAATGAGCAGTTCTTC
-	-	TRBV30	TRBJ1-4	CAWSELGEKLFF	TGTGCCTGGAGTGAATTGGGCGAAAAACTGTTTTTT
-	-	TRBV28	TRBJ1-5	CASSQTQGGNQPQHF	TGTGCCAGCAGCCAAACCCAGGGTGGCAATCAGCCCCAGCATTTT
-	-	TRBV5-1	TRBJ1-1	CASRPTGNTEAFF	TGCGCCAGCAGGCCTACAGGGAACACTGAAGCTTTCTTT
-	-	TRBV2	TRBJ2-7	CASKQASYEQYF	TGTGCCAGCAAACAGGCCTCCTACGAGCAGTACTTC
-	few	TRBV5-8	TRBJ1-1	CASSAAYSEAFF	TGTGCCAGCAGCGCCGCATATAGTGAAGCTTTCTTT
-	-	TRBV9	TRBJ2-3	CASSVGTSTDTQYF	TGTGCCAGCAGCGTAGGGACTAGCACAGATACGCAGTATTTT
TRBD1	-	TRBV11-2	TRBJ1-1	CASSFRQGWTEAFF	TGTGCCAGCAGCTTCCGACAGGGTTGGACTGAAGCTTTCTTT
TRBD1	-	TRBV30	TRBJ1-2	CAWSPGQPDGYTF	TGTGCCTGGAGCCCGGGACAGCCGGATGGCTACACCTTC
-	-	TRBV3-1/TRBV3-2	TRBJ1-1	CASSQDATARNTEAFF	TGTGCCAGCAGCCAAGATGCCACGGCTAGGAACACTGAAGCTTTCTTT
TRBD2	-	TRBV27	TRBJ2-1	CASSFTKAGGPRDEQFF	TGTGCCAGCAGCTTCACCAAAGCGGGAGGGCCGAGGGATGAGCAGTTCTTC
-	-	TRBV29-1	TRBJ2-1	CSVRGSGDEQFF	TGCAGCGTACGTGGGAGTGGGGATGAGCAGTTCTTC
TRBD1	-	TRBV12-5	TRBJ1-2	CASGTGGDYGYTF	TGTGCTAGCGGCACAGGGGGCGACTATGGCTACACCTTC
-	-	TRBV27	TRBJ2-7	CASSFGGHEQYF	TGTGCCAGCAGTTTTGGGGGCCACGAGCAGTACTTC
-	once	TRBV19	TRBJ2-3	CASRVLPSGSERTDTQYF	TGTGCCAGTAGAGTACTCCCGTCCGGCAGCGAGCGCACAGATACGCAGTATTTT
TRBD2	-	TRBV10-3	TRBJ2-3	CAINMGLEPDTQYF	TGTGCCATCAACATGGGACTAGAGCCAGATACGCAGTATTTT
TRBD1	-	TRBV2	TRBJ1-2	CASSETGGFDGYTF	TGTGCCAGCAGCGAGACAGGGGGGTTTGATGGCTACACCTTC
TRBD2	-	TRBV27	TRBJ2-1	CASSLSYSGSSYNEQFF	TGTGCCAGCAGTCTATCCTATAGCGGGAGTTCCTACAATGAGCAGTTCTTC
-	-	TRBV2	TRBJ2-5	CASSAGHRQETQYF	TGTGCCAGCAGTGCGGGACACCGTCAAGAGACCCAGTACTTC
TRBD1	-	TRBV3-1/TRBV3-2	TRBJ1-2	CASSQGGGSGPYGYTF	TGTGCCAGCAGCCAAGGAGGGGGCTCGGGTCCCTATGGCTACACCTTC
TRBD1	-	TRBV5-1	TRBJ1-1	CASTYRTGAGTEAFF	TGCGCCAGCACATATAGGACAGGGGCGGGGACTGAAGCTTTCTTT
TRBD1	-	TRBV27	TRBJ1-6	CASTHGQGWTPLHF	TGTGCCAGCACCCACGGACAGGGGTGGACACCCCTCCACTTT
TRBD1	-	TRBV9	TRBJ2-3	CASSETGTGSTDTQYF	TGTGCCAGCAGCGAAACCGGGACAGGGAGCACAGATACGCAGTATTTT
TRBD1	-	TRBV5-1	TRBJ2-5	CASSLGRGQQETQYF	TGCGCCAGCAGCCTTGGCAGGGGGCAGCAAGAGACCCAGTACTTC
-	-	TRBV27	TRBJ1-2	CASSFRDFYGYTF	TGTGCCAGCAGTTTCCGGGACTTCTATGGCTACACCTTC
-	-	TRBV2	TRBJ2-7	CASTGSSYEQYF	TGTGCCAGCACAGGTAGCTCCTACGAGCAGTACTTC
TRBD2	few	TRBV9	TRBJ2-5	CASSTGLEETQYF	TGTGCCAGCAGCACGGGACTAGAAGAGACCCAGTACTTC
-	-	TRBV5-4	TRBJ1-6	CASSRASSYNSPLHF	TGTGCCAGCTCGCGTGCTAGCTCCTATAATTCACCCCTCCACTTT
TRBD2	-	TRBV27	TRBJ2-1	CASSLWGRVSRGGGFLFEQFF	TGTGCCAGCAGTTTATGGGGACGTGTTAGTCGGGGCGGGGGGTTTTTGTTTGAGCAGTTCTTC
TRBD1	-	TRBV4-1	TRBJ2-5	CASSQGEGAGTQYF	TGCGCCAGCAGCCAAGGAGAGGGGGCAGGGACCCAGTACTTC